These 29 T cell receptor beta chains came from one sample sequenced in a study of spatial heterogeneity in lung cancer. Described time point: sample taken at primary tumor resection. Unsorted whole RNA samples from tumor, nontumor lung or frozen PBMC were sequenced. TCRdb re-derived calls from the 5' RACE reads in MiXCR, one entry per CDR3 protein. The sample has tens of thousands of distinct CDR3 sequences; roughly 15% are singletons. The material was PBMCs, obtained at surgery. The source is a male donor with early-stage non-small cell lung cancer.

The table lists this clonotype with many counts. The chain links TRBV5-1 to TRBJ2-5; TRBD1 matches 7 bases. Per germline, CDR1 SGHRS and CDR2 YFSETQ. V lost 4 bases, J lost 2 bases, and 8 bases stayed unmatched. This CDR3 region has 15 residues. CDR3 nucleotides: TGCGCCAGCAGCCTCAAGACAGGGAATCAAGAGACCCAGTACTTC. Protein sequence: CASSLKTGNQETQYF.

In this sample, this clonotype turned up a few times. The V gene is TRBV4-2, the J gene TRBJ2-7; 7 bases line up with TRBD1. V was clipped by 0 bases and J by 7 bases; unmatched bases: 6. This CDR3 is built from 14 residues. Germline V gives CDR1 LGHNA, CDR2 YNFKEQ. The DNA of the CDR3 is TGTGCCAGCAGCCAAGAAAAACAGGGGCGGGAGCAGTACTTC. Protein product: CASSQEKQGREQYF.

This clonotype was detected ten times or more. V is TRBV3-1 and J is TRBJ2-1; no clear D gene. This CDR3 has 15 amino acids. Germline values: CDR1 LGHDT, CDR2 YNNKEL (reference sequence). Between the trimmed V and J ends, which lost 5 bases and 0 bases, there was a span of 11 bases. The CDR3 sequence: CASSASKLSYNEQFF. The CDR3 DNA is TGTGCCAGCAGCGCCAGCAAACTCTCCTACAATGAGCAGTTCTTC.

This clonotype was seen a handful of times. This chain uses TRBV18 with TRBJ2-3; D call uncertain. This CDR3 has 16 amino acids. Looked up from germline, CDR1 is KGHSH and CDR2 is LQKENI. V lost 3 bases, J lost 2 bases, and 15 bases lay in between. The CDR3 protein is CASSPQSSRSTDTQYF. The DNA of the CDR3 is TGTGCCAGCTCACCCCAGAGTTCTAGGTCCACAGATACGCAGTATTTT.

CDR3 in DNA: TGCGCCAGCAGCTTGGGACTAGACACAGATACGCAGTATTTT. The encoded protein is CASSLGLDTDTQYF. The V and J genes are TRBV5-1 and TRBJ2-3; perhaps TRBD2 as D (6 bases). CDR1 is SGHRS, CDR2 YFSETQ, per germline. The CDR3 has 14 amino acids. The germline V and J ends were trimmed by 0 bases and 2 bases, with 7 bases remaining between them.

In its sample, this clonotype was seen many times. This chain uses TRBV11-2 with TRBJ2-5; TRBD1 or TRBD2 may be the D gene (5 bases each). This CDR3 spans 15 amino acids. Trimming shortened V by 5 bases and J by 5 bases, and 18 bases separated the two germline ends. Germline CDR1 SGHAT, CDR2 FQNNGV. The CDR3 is CASSPAGALGETQYF. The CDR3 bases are TGTGCCAGCAGCCCAGCCGGGGCGCTAGGGGAGACCCAGTACTTC.

The CDR3 spells CASSQDLVGSSYGYTF. The CDR3 DNA reads as TGTGCCAGCAGCCAAGATCTTGTGGGGTCGAGCTATGGCTACACCTTC. J is TRBJ1-2 and V is TRBV3-1; D gene unclear. Trimming cost V 0 bases and J 4 bases, with 15 bases left between them. Germline V gene lookup returns CDR1 LGHDT and CDR2 YNNKEL (reference sequence). This CDR3 has 16 amino acids.

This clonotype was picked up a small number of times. CDR3 sequence (DNA): TGTGCCAGCAGCACAGTGGGTCGATTTAATGAAAAACTGTTTTTT. Residues: CASSTVGRFNEKLFF. The rearrangement links TRBV7-8 to TRBJ1-4; D is unresolved. The V end lost 5 bases, the J end lost 4 bases, and 14 bases lay between the germline ends. Germline CDR1 SGHVS, CDR2 FQNEAQ. This CDR3 has 15 amino acids.

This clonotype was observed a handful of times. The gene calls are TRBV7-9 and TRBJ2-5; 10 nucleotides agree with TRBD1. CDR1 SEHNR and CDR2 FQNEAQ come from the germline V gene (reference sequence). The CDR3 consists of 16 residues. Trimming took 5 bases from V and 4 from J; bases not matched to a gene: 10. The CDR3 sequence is CASSGFRDRGRETQYF. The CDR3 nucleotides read TGTGCCAGCAGCGGATTCCGGGACAGGGGTAGAGAGACCCAGTACTTC.

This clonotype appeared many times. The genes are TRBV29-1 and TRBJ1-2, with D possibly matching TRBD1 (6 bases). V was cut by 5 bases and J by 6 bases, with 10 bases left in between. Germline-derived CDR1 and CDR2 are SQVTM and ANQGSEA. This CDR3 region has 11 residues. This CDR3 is CSVFRTDGYTF. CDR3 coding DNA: TGCAGCGTTTTCAGGACAGATGGCTACACCTTC.

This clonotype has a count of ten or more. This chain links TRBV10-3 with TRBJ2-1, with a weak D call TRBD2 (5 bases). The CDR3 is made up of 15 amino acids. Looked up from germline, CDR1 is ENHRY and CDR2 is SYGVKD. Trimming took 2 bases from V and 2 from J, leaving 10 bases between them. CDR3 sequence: CAISESGGTYNEQFF. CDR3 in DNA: TGTGCCATCAGTGAGAGCGGTGGCACCTACAATGAGCAGTTCTTC.

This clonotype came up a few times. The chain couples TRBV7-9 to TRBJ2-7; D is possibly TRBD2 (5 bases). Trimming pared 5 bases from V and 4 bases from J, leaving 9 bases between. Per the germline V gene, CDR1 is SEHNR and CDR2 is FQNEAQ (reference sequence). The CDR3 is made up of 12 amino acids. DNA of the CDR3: TGTGCCAGCAGCCGAGGGATTTACGAGCAGTACTTC. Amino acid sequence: CASSRGIYEQYF.

The CDR3 spells CASSLMGSRNTEAFF. The CDR3 DNA reads TGTGCCAGCAGTTTAATGGGAAGCCGAAACACTGAAGCTTTCTTT. The rearrangement joins TRBV28 to TRBJ1-1; D ambiguous. Germline V gene lookup returns CDR1 MDHEN and CDR2 SYDVKM. V was pared by 2 bases and J by 2 bases, with 12 bases between. CDR3 length: 15 amino acids.

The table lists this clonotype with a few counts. The CDR3 DNA follows: TGTGCCAGCAGTTCAGGAGAATACGAGCAGTACTTC. Translated: CASSSGEYEQYF. The genes are TRBV27 and TRBJ2-7; D remains ambiguous. Deletions cut 4 bases from V and 4 bases from J, with 8 bases between. The CDR3 contains 12 residues. Germline CDR1 is MNHEY and CDR2 is SMNVEV (reference sequence).

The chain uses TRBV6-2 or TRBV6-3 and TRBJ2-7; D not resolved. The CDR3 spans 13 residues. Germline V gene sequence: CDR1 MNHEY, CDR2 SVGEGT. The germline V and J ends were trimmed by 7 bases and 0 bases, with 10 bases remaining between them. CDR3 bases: TGTGCCAGCACCCAAGTCCCCTCCTACGAGCAGTACTTC. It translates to CASTQVPSYEQYF.

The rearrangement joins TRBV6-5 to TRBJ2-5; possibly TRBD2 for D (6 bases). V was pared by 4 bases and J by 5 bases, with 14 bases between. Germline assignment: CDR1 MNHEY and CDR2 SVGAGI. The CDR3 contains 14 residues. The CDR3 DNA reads TGTGCCAGCAGTTCCCCGGGACTTCTGGAGACCCAGTACTTC. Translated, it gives CASSSPGLLETQYF.

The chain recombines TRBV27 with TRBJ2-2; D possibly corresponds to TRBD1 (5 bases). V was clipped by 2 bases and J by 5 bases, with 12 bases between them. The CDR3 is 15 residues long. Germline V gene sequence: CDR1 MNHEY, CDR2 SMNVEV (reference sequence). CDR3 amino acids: CASSLMWGGTGELFF. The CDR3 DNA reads TGTGCCAGCAGTTTAATGTGGGGCGGAACCGGGGAGCTGTTTTTT.

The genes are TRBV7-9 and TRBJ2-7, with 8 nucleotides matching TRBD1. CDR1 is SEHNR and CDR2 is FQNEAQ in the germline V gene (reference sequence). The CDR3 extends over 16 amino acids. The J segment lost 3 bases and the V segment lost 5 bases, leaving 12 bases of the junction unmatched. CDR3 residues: CASSPTTGVFSYEQYF. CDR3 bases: TGTGCCAGCAGCCCAACGACAGGGGTCTTTAGCTACGAGCAGTACTTC.

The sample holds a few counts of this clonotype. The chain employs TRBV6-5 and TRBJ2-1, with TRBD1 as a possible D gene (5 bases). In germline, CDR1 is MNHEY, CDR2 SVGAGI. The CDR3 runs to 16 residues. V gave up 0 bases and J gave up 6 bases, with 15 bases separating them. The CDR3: CASSYSTARSANEQFF. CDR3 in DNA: TGTGCCAGCAGTTACTCGACAGCTAGGTCTGCCAATGAGCAGTTCTTC.

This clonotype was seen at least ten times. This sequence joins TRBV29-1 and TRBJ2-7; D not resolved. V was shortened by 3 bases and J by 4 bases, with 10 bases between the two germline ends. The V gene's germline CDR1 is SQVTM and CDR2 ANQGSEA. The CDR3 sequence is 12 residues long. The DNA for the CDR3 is TGCAGCGTTGAGTCGGGCGGTTACGAGCAGTACTTC. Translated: CSVESGGYEQYF.

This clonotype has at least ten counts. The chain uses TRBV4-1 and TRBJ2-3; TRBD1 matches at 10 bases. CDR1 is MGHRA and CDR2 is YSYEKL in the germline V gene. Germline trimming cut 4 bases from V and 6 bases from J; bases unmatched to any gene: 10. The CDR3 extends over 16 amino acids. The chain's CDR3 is CASSLGTGVFVDTQYF. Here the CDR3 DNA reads TGCGCCAGCAGCCTCGGGACAGGGGTTTTTGTGGATACGCAGTATTTT.

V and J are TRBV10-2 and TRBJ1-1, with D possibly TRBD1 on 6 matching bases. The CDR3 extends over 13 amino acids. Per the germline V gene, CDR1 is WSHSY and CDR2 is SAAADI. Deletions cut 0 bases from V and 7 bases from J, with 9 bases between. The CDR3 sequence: CASSESGDIEAFF. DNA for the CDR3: TGCGCCAGCAGTGAGTCGGGGGACATTGAAGCTTTCTTT.

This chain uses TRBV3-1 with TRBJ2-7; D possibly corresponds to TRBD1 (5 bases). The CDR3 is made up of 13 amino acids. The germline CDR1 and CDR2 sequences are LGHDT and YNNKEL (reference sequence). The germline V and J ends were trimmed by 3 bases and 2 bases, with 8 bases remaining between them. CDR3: CASSQGQPYEQYF. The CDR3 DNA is TGTGCCAGCAGCCAGGGGCAACCCTACGAGCAGTACTTC.

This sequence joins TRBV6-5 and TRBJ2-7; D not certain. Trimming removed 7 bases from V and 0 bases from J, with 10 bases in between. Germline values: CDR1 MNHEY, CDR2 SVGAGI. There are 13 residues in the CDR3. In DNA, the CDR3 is TGTGCCAGCACAGAACCGAGCTCCTACGAGCAGTACTTC. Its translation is CASTEPSSYEQYF.

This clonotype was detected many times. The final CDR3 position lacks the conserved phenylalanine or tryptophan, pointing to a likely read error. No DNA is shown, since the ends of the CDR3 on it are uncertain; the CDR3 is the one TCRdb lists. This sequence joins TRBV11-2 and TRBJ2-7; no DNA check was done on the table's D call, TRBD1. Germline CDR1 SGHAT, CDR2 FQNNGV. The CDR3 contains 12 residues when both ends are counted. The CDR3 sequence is CASSLAGGGGHI.

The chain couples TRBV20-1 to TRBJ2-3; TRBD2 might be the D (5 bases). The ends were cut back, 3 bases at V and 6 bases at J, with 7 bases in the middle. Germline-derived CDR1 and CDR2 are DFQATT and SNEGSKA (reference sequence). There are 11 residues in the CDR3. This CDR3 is CSASSADTQYF. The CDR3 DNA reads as TGCAGTGCTAGTAGCGCCGATACGCAGTATTTT.

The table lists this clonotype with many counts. As DNA, the CDR3 is TGCAGCTCCCGGACAGGACAAGAGACCCAGTACTTC. It yields the protein CSSRTGQETQYF. The chain recombines TRBV29-1 with TRBJ2-5, with TRBD1 identical over 7 bases. After removal of 8 bases from V and 2 bases from J, the junction contained 5 bases not matched to a gene. CDR3 length: 12 residues. Germline V gives CDR1 SQVTM, CDR2 ANQGSEA.

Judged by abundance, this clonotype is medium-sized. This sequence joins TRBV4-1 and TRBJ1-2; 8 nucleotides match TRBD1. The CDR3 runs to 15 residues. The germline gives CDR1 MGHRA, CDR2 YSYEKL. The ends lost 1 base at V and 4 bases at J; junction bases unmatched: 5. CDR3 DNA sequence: TGCGCCAGCAGCCAAGCCCACGGGACAGGCTATGGCTACACCTTC. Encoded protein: CASSQAHGTGYGYTF.

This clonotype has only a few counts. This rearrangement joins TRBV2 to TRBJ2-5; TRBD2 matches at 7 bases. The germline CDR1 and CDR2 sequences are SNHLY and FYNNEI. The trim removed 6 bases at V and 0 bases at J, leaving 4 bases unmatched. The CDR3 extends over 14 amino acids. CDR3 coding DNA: TGTGCCAGCAGCTGGGCGGGGGACCAAGAGACCCAGTACTTC. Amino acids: CASSWAGDQETQYF.